These 24 T cell receptor beta chains originate from one sample sequenced in a study of post-analysis software for immune sequencing data. Unique molecular identifiers tagged the TCR beta cDNA libraries. TCRdb analysed the PCR reads with MiXCR anew, one entry per CDR3 protein. The table lists some 890,000 distinct CDR3 sequences, about 57% of them singletons. Study results and caveats: Patients carried a handful of TRBV segments more frequently than controls did, and TRBV5-6, TRBV5-1 and TRBV20-1 were among them.

For these receptors, no antigen is known. Material for sequencing was blood. These receptors all come from a girl aged 5-17 years with multiple sclerosis.

V gene TRBV12-3 or TRBV12-4 combines with J gene TRBJ2-5; a weak D match, TRBD2 (6 bases). This CDR3 is 16 amino acids long. The V end was cut by 6 bases, the J end by 2 bases, with 19 bases between. This CDR3 is CASRQSGHGGQETQYF. In DNA, the CDR3 is TGTGCCAGCAGACAGAGCGGCCACGGAGGGCAAGAGACCCAGTACTTC.

The chain joins TRBV27 to TRBJ2-5, with 7 bases fitting TRBD1. The J call is in doubt because the DNA end fits TRBJ2-7 better. CDR1 is MNHEY and CDR2 is SMNVEV in the germline V gene (reference sequence). The CDR3 is 19 amino acids. The CDR3 here is CASSLYAGNRGVKGYEQYF. The CDR3 coding sequence is TGTGCCAGCAGTTTATACGCCGGGAACAGGGGAGTCAAGGGCTACGAGCAGTACTTC.

The CDR3 nucleotides are TGTGCTAGTTGCCCTACGTCTGGGGCCAACGTCCTGACTTTC. Amino acid sequence: CASCPTSGANVLTF. The chain links TRBV12-5 to TRBJ2-6; D gene ambiguous. Trimming shortened V by 8 bases and J by 1 base, and 9 bases separated the two germline ends. Germline CDR1 is LGHNT and CDR2 is FRNRAP. CDR3 length equals 14 residues. Drawing the rest from reference TRBV12-5 and TRBJ2-6, the complete variable domain is DARVTQTPRHKVTEMGQEVTMRCQPILGHNTVFWYRQTMMQGLELLAYFRNRAPLDDSGMPKDRFSAEMPDATLATLKIQPSEPRDSAVYFCASCPTSGANVLTFGAGSRLTVL.

The chain is built from TRBV5-1 and TRBJ2-3; D ambiguous. V gave up 6 bases and J gave up 4 bases, with 12 bases separating them. CDR3 length: 13 amino acids. Germline CDR1 reads SGHRS; CDR2 reads YFSETQ. In DNA, the CDR3 is TGCGCCAGCACCCCTACTGGCGCAGATACGCAGTATTTT. It codes for CASTPTGADTQYF.

The chain has TRBV7-2 and TRBJ2-1, with D tentatively TRBD2 (6 bases). This CDR3 is 14 amino acids long. Trimming shortened V by 3 bases and J by 13 bases, and 19 bases separated the two germline ends. Germline CDR1 SGHTA, CDR2 FQGNSA. This chain's CDR3 is CASSLGRRRETQFF. The CDR3 DNA follows: TGTGCCAGCAGCTTGGGGAGGCGGAGGGAGACCCAGTTCTTC.

This clonotype has a handful of counts. The rearrangement uses TRBV25-1 and TRBJ1-4, with TRBD1 as a possible D gene (5 bases). Trimming shortened V by 0 bases and J by 4 bases, and 18 bases separated the two germline ends. Germline V gene sequence: CDR1 MGHDK, CDR2 SYGVNS. The CDR3 spans 18 residues. The CDR3 loop reads CASSEYQSPGPYNEKLFF. The CDR3 DNA follows: TGTGCCAGCAGTGAATACCAAAGTCCAGGGCCTTATAATGAAAAACTGTTTTTT.

The chain links TRBV13 to TRBJ2-7, with D perhaps being TRBD1 or TRBD2 (5 bases each). Trimming left V 3 bases short and J 3 bases short, with 9 bases between. The CDR3 is made up of 13 amino acids. Germline CDR1 reads PRHDT; CDR2 reads FYEKMQ (reference sequence). CDR3 amino acids: CASSFRDGYEQYF. The CDR3 nucleotides are TGTGCCAGCAGCTTTCGGGACGGCTACGAGCAGTACTTC.

As to this clonotype: The junction does not match germline at one end; this may be a read error. The rearrangement uses TRBV7-2 and TRBJ1-5, with 9 bases identical to TRBD1. Germline CDR1 reads SGHTA; CDR2 reads FQGNSA. The CDR3 has 13 residues. CDR3 in DNA: TGTGCCAGCAGCACAGGGGGCAAACAGCCCCAGCATTTT. It codes for CASSTGGKQPQHF.

The V call is TRBV9, the J call TRBJ2-1, with D possibly matching TRBD1 (6 bases). Germline CDR1 reads SGDLS; CDR2 reads YYNGEE. The CDR3 sequence is 13 residues long. V lost 5 bases to trimming and J lost 9 bases, with 15 bases between them. The DNA of the CDR3 is TGTGCCAGCAGAGCCTCGTCAGGGGTTGAGCAGTTCTTC. Amino acids: CASRASSGVEQFF.

The chain has TRBV20-1 and TRBJ2-2, with TRBD2 matching over 9 bases. The germline V gene encodes CDR1 DFQATT and CDR2 SNEGSKA (reference sequence). V was clipped by 4 bases and J by 1 base; unmatched bases: 1. The CDR3 is made up of 14 amino acids. CDR3 in amino acids: CSATTSGNTGELFF. CDR3 coding DNA: TGCAGTGCTACGACTAGCGGGAACACCGGGGAGCTGTTTTTT.

This clonotype was counted only a few times. V usage is TRBV3-1 and J usage is TRBJ2-3; the D gene is possibly TRBD2 (6 bases). CDR1 and CDR2 (germline): LGHDT, YNNKEL (reference sequence). V dropped 2 bases and J dropped 0 bases, with 12 bases sitting between them. The CDR3 is 16 amino acids. Written as DNA, the CDR3 is TGTGCCAGCAGCCAATCGGCAGGGAGGAGCACAGATACGCAGTATTTT. Amino acid sequence: CASSQSAGRSTDTQYF.

This chain links TRBV20-1 with TRBJ2-7; the D gene is possibly TRBD1 (6 bases). Trimming stripped 3 bases from V and 5 bases from J, with 17 bases between. CDR3 length equals 14 residues. Looked up from germline, CDR1 is DFQATT and CDR2 is SNEGSKA (reference sequence). CDR3 residues: CSARSTGLGNEQYF. The CDR3 region has the DNA TGCAGTGCTAGGTCTACAGGGTTAGGCAACGAGCAGTACTTC.

V is TRBV7-9 and J is TRBJ1-2, with a weak D call TRBD1 (5 bases). CDR3 length: 15 residues. Trimming removed 5 bases at V and 3 bases at J, with 16 bases between. Germline CDR1 reads SEHNR; CDR2 reads FQNEAQ (reference sequence). The CDR3 bases are TGTGCCAGCAGCCCGAAAGGGGTATTGGACTATGGCTACACCTTC. It codes for CASSPKGVLDYGYTF.

The gene calls are TRBV12-3 or TRBV12-4 and TRBJ1-1, with D unclear. The CDR3 extends over 14 amino acids. V dropped 1 base and J dropped 1 base, with 7 bases sitting between them. CDR3 in amino acids: CASSLGRRNTEAFF. The CDR3 region has the DNA TGTGCCAGCAGTTTAGGCAGGCGGAACACTGAAGCTTTCTTT.

Only one count was recorded for this clonotype. The chain links TRBV4-1 to TRBJ2-2; TRBD2 matches at 8 bases. With 3 bases clipped from V and 6 bases from J, the junction kept 6 bases outside the gene matches. The germline gives CDR1 MGHRA, CDR2 YSYEKL. The length of the CDR3 is 15 residues. The CDR3: CASSQGLVIPGELFF. CDR3 in DNA: TGCGCCAGCAGCCAGGGACTAGTTATTCCCGGGGAGCTGTTTTTT.

The chain carries TRBV4-2 and TRBJ2-2; 7 nucleotides match TRBD2. This CDR3 has 16 residues. Germline CDR1 and CDR2: LGHNA and YNFKEQ. J lost 6 bases, V lost 4 bases, and 11 bases had no gene match. In DNA form, the CDR3 reads TGTGCCAGCAGCCCGAGGGCTAGCGGAGGGGCCGGGGAGCTGTTTTTT. Encoded protein: CASSPRASGGAGELFF.

The rearrangement joins TRBV6-4 to TRBJ2-7, with 7 positions matching TRBD1. CDR3 length equals 15 residues. Germline V gene sequence: CDR1 MRHNA, CDR2 SNTAGT. Losses at the gene ends were 1 base for V and 4 bases for J; bases not matched to a gene: 7. The CDR3 spells CASSDCRQGDYEQYF. DNA of the CDR3: TGTGCCAGCAGTGACTGTCGACAGGGTGATTACGAGCAGTACTTC.

V is TRBV29-1 and J is TRBJ2-3; TRBD2 agrees at 10 bases. CDR3 length: 13 residues. Trimming cost V 7 bases and J 7 bases; bases outside gene matches: 8. The germline CDR1 and CDR2 sequences are SQVTM and ANQGSEA. The CDR3 DNA is TGCAGCGCCAGCGGGAGGGCCGTTAATACGCAGTATTTT. Translation gives CSASGRAVNTQYF.

V and J are TRBV29-1 and TRBJ2-7; D perhaps matches TRBD2 (5 bases). V lost 1 base, J lost 3 bases, and 13 bases lay in between. The germline V gene has CDR1 SQVTM and CDR2 ANQGSEA. This CDR3 contains 14 residues. CDR3 amino acids: CSVEGVGGVYEQYF. The CDR3 coding sequence is TGCAGCGTTGAAGGAGTCGGAGGAGTCTACGAGCAGTACTTC.

The chain joins TRBV3-1 to TRBJ2-7, with D hard to call. The ends were cut back, 3 bases at V and 1 base at J, with 7 bases in the middle. CDR3 length equals 13 residues. Germline V gives CDR1 LGHDT, CDR2 YNNKEL (reference sequence). CDR3 sequence reads: CASSQSKSYEQYF. The CDR3 coding sequence is TGTGCCAGCAGCCAGAGTAAGTCCTACGAGCAGTACTTC.

The CDR3 reads CSARGLAGEYSDTQYF. Here the CDR3 DNA reads TGCAGTGCTAGGGGACTAGCGGGAGAATACTCAGATACGCAGTATTTT. J is TRBJ2-3 and V is TRBV20-1; 14 nucleotides align to TRBD2. The CDR3 is 16 residues long. Germline V gene data show CDR1 as DFQATT and CDR2 as SNEGSKA (reference sequence). Trimming cost V 3 bases and J 4 bases; bases outside gene matches: 6.

The chain is built from TRBV29-1 and TRBJ2-4, with 10 bases lining up with TRBD1. Near its end, the DNA agrees better with TRBJ2-7, so the J call may be wrong. Germline V gene lookup returns CDR1 SQVTM and CDR2 ANQGSEA. The CDR3 has 16 residues. The CDR3 nucleotides read TGCAGCGTTGACGGGACAGGGGTTGGTGGGGCCTACGAGCAGTACTTC. The encoded protein is CSVDGTGVGGAYEQYF.

This clonotype was seen a few times. This sequence joins TRBV7-9 and TRBJ2-7; 8 bases line up with TRBD2. J gave up 1 base and V 7 bases, and 6 bases lay outside the gene matches. CDR3 length: 14 amino acids. The germline V gene encodes CDR1 SEHNR and CDR2 FQNEAQ (reference sequence). CDR3 protein: CASTSTGGSYEQYF. CDR3 DNA: TGTGCCAGCACCTCAACGGGGGGGTCCTACGAGCAGTACTTC.

CDR3 amino acids: CASSQGLGTGNQPQHF. The CDR3 DNA follows: TGTGCCAGCAGCCAGGGGCTCGGGACAGGGAACCAGCCCCAGCATTTT. The chain employs TRBV3-1 and TRBJ1-5; 9 bases agree with TRBD1. The CDR3 runs to 16 residues. The ends lost 3 bases at V and 7 bases at J; junction bases unmatched: 10. CDR1 is LGHDT, CDR2 YNNKEL, per germline (reference sequence).